Described below is a single TCR beta chain sequence and its context. The entry originates in a study of cytomegalovirus exposure and HLA in healthy donors. The PCR contained 60 Vbeta and 13 Jbeta primers. This table comes from immunoSEQ multiplex PCR, and its TCRdb copy is limited to in-frame clones, with some not included. Of around 65,000 clones detected, about 82% appear once; the ten largest clones hold about 4.7%. Trimming removed 0 bases at V and 5 bases at J, with 4 bases between. Looked up from germline, CDR1 is MGHRA and CDR2 is YSYEKL. This CDR3 is 12 amino acids long. The clonotype comes from a woman in her 30s in good health and CMV-seronegative. The sequenced material came from PBMCs. The rearrangement uses TRBV4-1 and TRBJ2-5; no reliable D call. DNA for the CDR3: TGCGCCAGCAGCCAAGATATGGAGACCCAGTACTTC. This translates into CASSQDMETQYF.